This is a list of T cell receptor beta chains from one sample in a study of blood T cell repertoires in COVID-19. Sequencing used immunoSEQ multiplex PCR; TCRdb keeps in-frame clones, though not all of them. The sample comprises approximately 9,500 clones, 80% to 90% of which are singletons, and around 6% rests with the top ten. The sample consisted of peripheral blood. Source of these receptors: a human donor in a cohort sampled during active COVID-19. Both conserved end residues are part of each CDR3. D genes are given only for firm matches. The size of a clone is reported for some rows only, either as once, few or many, or as a class for expanded clones.

v_gene	d_gene	j_gene	abundance	CDR3nt	CDR3aa
TRBV5-1	TRBD2	TRBJ2-3	.	TGCGCCAGCAGCTTTAGCGGGGGAAAGAGCACAGATACGCAGTATTTT	CASSFSGGKSTDTQYF
TRBV7-9	TRBD2	TRBJ2-3	medium-sized	TGTGCCAGCAGCCAGACCAGCGGGGGCCGCACAGATACGCAGTATTTT	CASSQTSGGRTDTQYF
TRBV6-5	.	TRBJ2-5	.	TGTGCCAGCGGATGGGAGGAGACCCAGTACTTC	CASGWEETQYF
TRBV18	TRBD1	TRBJ2-2	.	TGTGCCAGCTCACCAGGGACAGGGGGTACCACCGGGGAGCTGTTTTTT	CASSPGTGGTTGELFF
TRBV7-3	.	TRBJ2-5	once	TGTGCCAGCAGCTTAAGAGGGGGGGCCGAGACCCAGTACTTC	CASSLRGGAETQYF
TRBV2	TRBD2	TRBJ2-5	once	TGTGCCAGCAGTGAAGCGGTCGGCGGGGGGGGCTTTCAAGAGACCCAGTACTTC	CASSEAVGGGGFQETQYF
TRBV28	.	TRBJ2-2	.	TGTGCCAGCAGTCCCCCAGGCAACCGGAAGAACACCGGGGAGCTGTTTTTT	CASSPPGNRKNTGELFF
TRBV7-9	.	TRBJ2-7	.	TGTGCCAGCAGCCCCGAATGGGCCCACGAGCAGTACTTC	CASSPEWAHEQYF
TRBV28	.	TRBJ1-1	.	TGTGCCAGCAGTTTCAGGCAGGAAGCTTTCTTT	CASSFRQEAFF
TRBV7-9	TRBD2	TRBJ2-1	.	TGTGCCAGCAGCTCGGGACTAGCGGGGGGGCCCGACAATGAGCAGTTCTTC	CASSSGLAGGPDNEQFF
TRBV10-1	TRBD1	TRBJ1-2	.	TGCGCCAGCATCGGGACAGACTCTAACTATGGCTACACCTTC	CASIGTDSNYGYTF
TRBV7-9	.	TRBJ2-3	.	TGTGCCAGCACCTTCGAGCGGAGTACAGATACGCAGTATTTT	CASTFERSTDTQYF
TRBV7-2	TRBD1	TRBJ1-2	.	TGTGCCAGCAGCTTAGGGACAGGGTGGGGCTACACCTTC	CASSLGTGWGYTF